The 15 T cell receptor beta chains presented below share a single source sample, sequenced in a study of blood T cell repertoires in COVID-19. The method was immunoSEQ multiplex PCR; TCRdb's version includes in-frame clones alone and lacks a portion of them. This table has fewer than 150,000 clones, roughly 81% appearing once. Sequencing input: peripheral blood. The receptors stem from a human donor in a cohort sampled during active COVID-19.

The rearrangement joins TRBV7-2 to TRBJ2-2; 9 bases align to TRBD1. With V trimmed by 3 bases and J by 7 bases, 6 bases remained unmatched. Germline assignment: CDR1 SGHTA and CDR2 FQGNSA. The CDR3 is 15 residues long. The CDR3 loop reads CASSFNRGQGGELFF. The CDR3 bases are TGTGCCAGCAGCTTTAACAGGGGGCAAGGCGGGGAGCTGTTTTTT.

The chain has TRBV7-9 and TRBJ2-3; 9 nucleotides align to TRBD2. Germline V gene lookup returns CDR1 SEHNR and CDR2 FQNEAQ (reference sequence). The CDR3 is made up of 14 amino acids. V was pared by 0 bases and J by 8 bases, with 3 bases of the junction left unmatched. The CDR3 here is CASSLARGGGTQYF. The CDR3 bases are TGTGCCAGCAGCTTAGCGCGGGGGGGAGGTACGCAGTATTTT.

CDR3 bases: TGTGCCAGCAGTTATGGGACTAGCGGGGGGGTCCACGAGCAGTACTTC. Its protein product is CASSYGTSGGVHEQYF. The rearrangement links TRBV6-5 to TRBJ2-7; 16 bases map to TRBD2. CDR1 MNHEY and CDR2 SVGAGI come from the germline V gene. The ends lost 3 bases at V and 5 bases at J; junction bases unmatched: 4. The CDR3 has 16 residues.

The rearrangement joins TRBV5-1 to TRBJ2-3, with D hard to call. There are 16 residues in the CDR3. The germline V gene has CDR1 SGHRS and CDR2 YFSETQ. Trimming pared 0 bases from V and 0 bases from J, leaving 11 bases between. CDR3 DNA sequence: TGCGCCAGCAGCTTGGAGCCAGGCACGAGCACAGATACGCAGTATTTT. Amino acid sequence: CASSLEPGTSTDTQYF.

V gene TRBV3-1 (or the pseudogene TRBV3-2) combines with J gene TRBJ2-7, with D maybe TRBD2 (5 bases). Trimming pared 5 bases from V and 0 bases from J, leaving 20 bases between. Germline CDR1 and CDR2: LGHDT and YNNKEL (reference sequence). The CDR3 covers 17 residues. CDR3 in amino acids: CASSWLPQEGASYEQYF. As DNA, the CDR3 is TGTGCCAGCAGCTGGTTACCCCAAGAGGGTGCCTCCTACGAGCAGTACTTC.

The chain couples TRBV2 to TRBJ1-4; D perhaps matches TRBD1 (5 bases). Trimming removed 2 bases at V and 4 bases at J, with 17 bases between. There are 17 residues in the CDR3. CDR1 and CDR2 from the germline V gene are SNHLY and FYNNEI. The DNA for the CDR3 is TGTGCCAGCAGTGAATTGGGGCGGACACCCCTTAATGAAAAACTGTTTTTT. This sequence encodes CASSELGRTPLNEKLFF.

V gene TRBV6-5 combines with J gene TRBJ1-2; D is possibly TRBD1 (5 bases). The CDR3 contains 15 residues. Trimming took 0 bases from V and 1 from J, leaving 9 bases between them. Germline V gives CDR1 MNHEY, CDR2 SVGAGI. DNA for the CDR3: TGTGCCAGCAGTTACTCTGGGGCCTTTAACTATGGCTACACCTTC. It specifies CASSYSGAFNYGYTF.

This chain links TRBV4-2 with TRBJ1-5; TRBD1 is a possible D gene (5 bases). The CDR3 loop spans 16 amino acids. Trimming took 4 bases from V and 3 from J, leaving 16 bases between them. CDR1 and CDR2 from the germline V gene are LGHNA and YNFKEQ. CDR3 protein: CASSRYDSSFNQPQHF. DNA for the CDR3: TGTGCCAGCAGCCGATACGACAGCAGCTTCAATCAGCCCCAGCATTTT.

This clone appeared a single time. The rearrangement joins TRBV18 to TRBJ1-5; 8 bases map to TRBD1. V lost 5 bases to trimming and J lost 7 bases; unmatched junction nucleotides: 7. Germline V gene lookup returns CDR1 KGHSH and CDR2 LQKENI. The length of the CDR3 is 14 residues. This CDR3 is CASSTGTGPQPQHF. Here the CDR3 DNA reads TGTGCCAGCTCAACTGGGACAGGCCCCCAGCCCCAGCATTTT.

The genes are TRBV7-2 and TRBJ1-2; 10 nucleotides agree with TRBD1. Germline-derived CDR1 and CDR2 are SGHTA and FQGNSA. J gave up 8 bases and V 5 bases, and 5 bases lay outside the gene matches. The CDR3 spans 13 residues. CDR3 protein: CASSPGQGMGYTF. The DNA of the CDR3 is TGTGCCAGCAGCCCGGGACAGGGGATGGGCTACACCTTC.

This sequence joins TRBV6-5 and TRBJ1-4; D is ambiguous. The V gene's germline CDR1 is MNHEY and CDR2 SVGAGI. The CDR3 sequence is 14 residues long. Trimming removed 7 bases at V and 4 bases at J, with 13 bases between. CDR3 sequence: CASTPYSNNEKLFF. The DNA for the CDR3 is TGTGCCAGCACGCCGTACAGTAATAATGAAAAACTGTTTTTT.

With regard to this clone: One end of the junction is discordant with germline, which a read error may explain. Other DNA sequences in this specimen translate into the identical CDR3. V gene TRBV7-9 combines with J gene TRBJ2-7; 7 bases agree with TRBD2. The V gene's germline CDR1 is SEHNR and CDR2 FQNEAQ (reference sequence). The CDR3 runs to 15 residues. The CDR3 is CASSLLASGGYEQYF. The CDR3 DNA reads TGTGCCAGTAGCTTACTGGCTAGCGGCGGTTACGAGCAGTACTTC.

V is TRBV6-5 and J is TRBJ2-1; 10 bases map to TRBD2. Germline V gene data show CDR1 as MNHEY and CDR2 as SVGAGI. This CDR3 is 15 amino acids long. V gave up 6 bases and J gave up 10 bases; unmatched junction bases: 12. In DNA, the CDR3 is TGTGCCAGCAGGTCCCAAGAGCGGGGGGGGAGGGAGCAGTTCTTC. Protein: CASRSQERGGREQFF.

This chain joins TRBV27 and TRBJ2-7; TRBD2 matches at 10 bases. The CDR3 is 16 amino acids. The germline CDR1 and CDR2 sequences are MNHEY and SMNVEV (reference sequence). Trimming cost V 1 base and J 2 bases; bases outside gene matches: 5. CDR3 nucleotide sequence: TGTGCCAGCAGTTTATGGCTAGCGGGGGTAGCCTACGAGCAGTACTTC. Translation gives CASSLWLAGVAYEQYF.

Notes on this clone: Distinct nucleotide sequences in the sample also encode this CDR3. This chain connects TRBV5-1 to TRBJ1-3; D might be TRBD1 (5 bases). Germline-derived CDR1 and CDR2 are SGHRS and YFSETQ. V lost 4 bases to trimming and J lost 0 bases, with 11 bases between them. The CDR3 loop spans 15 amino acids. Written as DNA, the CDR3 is TGCGCCAGCAGCCTTACAGGAAACTCTGGAAACACCATATATTTT. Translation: CASSLTGNSGNTIYF.